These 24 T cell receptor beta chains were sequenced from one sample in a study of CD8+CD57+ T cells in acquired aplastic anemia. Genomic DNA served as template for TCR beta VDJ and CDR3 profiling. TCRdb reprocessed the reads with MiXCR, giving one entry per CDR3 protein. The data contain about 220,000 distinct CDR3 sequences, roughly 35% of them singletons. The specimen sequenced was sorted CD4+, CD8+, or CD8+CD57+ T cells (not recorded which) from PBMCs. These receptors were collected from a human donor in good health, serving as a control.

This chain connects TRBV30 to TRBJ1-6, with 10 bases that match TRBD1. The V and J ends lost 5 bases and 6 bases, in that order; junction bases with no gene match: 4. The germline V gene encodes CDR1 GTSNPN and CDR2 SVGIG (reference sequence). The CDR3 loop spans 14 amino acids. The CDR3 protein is CAWDRGRGNSPLHF. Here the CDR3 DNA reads TGTGCCTGGGACAGGGGGCGAGGTAATTCACCCCTCCACTTT.

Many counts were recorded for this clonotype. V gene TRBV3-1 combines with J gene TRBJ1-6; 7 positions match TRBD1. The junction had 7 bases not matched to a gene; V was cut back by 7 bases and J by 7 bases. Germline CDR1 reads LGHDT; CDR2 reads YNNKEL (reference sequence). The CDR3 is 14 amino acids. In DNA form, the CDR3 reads TGTGCCAGCACCCAGGGGGGGTTGAATTCACCCCTCCACTTT. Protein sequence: CASTQGGLNSPLHF.

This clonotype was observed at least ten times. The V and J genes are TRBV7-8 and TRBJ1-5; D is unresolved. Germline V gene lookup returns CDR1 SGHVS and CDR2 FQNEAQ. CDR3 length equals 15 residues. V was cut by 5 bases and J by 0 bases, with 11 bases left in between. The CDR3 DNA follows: TGTGCCAGCAGCCCCTCCCCCCTTAGCAATCAGCCCCAGCATTTT. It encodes CASSPSPLSNQPQHF.

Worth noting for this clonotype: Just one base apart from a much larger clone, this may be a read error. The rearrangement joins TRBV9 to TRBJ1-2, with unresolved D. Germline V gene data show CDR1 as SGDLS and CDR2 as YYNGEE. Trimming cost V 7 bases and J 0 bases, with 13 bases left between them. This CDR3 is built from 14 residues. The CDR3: CASGETDTNYGYTF. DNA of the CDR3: TGTGCCAGCGGCGAGACCGATACTAACTATGGCTACACCTTC.

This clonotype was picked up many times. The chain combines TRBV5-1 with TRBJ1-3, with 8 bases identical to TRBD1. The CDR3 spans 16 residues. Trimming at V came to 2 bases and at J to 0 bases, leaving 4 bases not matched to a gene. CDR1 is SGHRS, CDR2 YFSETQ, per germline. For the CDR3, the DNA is TGCGCCAGCAGCTTCGATGGACAGGGCTCTGGAAACACCATATATTTT. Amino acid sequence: CASSFDGQGSGNTIYF.

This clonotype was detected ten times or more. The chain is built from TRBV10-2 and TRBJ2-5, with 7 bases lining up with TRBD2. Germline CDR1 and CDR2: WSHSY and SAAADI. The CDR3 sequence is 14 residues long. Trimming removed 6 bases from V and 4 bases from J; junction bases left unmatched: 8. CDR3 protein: CASRWAGELETQYF. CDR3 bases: TGCGCCAGCAGGTGGGCGGGAGAGTTAGAGACCCAGTACTTC.

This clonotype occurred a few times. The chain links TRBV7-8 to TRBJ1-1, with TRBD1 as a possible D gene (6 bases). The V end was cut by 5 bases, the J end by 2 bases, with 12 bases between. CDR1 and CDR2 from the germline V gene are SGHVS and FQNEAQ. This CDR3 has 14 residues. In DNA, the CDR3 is TGTGCCAGCAGCCCATACAGGGTCAACACTGAAGCTTTCTTT. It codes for CASSPYRVNTEAFF.

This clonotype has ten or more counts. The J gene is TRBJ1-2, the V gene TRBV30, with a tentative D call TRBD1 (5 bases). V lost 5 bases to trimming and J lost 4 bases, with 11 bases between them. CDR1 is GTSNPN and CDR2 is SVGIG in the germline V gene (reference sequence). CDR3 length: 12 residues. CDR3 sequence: CAWSLGTYGYTF. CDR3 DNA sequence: TGTGCCTGGTCGTTGGGGACCTATGGCTACACCTTC.

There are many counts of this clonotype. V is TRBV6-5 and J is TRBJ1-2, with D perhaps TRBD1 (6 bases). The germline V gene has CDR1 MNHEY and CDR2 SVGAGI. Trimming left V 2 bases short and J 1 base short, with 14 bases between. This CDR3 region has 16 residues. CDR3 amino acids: CASSYRGQRFNYGYTF. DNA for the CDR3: TGTGCCAGCAGTTACCGCGGACAGCGATTTAACTATGGCTACACCTTC.

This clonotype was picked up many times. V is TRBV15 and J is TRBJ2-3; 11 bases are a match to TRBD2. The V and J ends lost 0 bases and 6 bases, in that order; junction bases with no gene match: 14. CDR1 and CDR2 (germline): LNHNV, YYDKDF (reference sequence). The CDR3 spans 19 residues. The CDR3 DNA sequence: TGTGCCACCAGCAGAGAGGGCTTGGTAGCGGGGGGGCCGGTTGATACGCAGTATTTT. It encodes CATSREGLVAGGPVDTQYF.

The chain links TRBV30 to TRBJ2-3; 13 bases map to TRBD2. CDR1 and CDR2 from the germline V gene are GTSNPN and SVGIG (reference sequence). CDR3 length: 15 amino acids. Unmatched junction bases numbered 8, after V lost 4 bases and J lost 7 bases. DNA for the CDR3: TGTGCCTGGACGGGACTAGCGGGGCTGGGAAATACGCAGTATTTT. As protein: CAWTGLAGLGNTQYF.

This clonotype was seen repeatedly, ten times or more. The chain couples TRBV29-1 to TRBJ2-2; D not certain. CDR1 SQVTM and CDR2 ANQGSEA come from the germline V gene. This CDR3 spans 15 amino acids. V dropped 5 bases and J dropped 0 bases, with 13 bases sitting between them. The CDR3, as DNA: TGCAGCGTTACGCAGAGTAACGCGAACACCGGGGAGCTGTTTTTT. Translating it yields CSVTQSNANTGELFF.

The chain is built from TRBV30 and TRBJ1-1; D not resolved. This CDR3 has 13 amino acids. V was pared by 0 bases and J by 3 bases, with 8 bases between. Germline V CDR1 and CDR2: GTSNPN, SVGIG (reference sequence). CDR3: CAWSVSGDTEAFF. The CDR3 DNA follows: TGTGCCTGGAGTGTAAGCGGGGACACTGAAGCTTTCTTT.

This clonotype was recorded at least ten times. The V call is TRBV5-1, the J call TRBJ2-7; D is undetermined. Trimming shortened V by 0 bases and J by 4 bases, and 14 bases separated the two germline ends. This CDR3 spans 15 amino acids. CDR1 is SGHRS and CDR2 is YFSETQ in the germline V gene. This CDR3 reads CASSLEGRPGYEQYF. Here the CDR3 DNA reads TGCGCCAGCAGCTTGGAAGGGCGGCCTGGTTACGAGCAGTACTTC.

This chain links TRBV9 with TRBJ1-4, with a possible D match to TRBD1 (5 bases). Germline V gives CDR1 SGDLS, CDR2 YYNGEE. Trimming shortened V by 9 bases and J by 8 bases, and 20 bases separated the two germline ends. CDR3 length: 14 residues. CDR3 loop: CAISEVGGREKLFF. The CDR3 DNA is TGTGCCATCAGTGAAGTGGGGGGTCGAGAAAAACTGTTTTTT.

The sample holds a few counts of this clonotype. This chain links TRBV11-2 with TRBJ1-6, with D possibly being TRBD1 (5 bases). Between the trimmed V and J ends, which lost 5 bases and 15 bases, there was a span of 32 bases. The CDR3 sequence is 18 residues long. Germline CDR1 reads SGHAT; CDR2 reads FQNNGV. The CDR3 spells CASSLREGRVLGKCVLHF. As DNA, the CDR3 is TGTGCCAGCAGCCTTCGGGAGGGCAGGGTCCTGGGTAAGTGTGTCCTCCACTTT.

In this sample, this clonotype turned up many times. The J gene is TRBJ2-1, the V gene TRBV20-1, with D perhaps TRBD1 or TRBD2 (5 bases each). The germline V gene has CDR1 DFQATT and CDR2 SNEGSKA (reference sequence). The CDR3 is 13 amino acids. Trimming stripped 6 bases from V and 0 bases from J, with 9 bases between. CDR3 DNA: TGCAGTGCCCCGGGGCTCTCCTACAATGAGCAGTTCTTC. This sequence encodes CSAPGLSYNEQFF.

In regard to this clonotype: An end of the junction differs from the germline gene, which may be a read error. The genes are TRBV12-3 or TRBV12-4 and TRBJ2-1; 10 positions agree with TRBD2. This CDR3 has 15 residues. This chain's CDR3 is CASSRASGSGNERFF. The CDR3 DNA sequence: TGTGCCAGCAGCCGCGCTAGCGGGAGCGGCAATGAGCGGTTCTTC.

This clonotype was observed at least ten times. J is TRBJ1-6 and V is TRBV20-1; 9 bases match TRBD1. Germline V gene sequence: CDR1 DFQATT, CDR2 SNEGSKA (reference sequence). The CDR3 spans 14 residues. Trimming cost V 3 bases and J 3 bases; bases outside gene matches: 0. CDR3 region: CSARTGGYNSPLHF. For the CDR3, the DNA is TGCAGTGCTAGGACAGGGGGCTATAATTCACCCCTCCACTTT.

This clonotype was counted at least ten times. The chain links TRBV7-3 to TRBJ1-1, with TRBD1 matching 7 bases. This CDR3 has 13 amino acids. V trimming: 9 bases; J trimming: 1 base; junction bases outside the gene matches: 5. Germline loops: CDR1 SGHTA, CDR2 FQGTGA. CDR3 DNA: TGTGCCAGTTCGACAGGGACGAACACTGAAGCTTTCTTT. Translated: CASSTGTNTEAFF.

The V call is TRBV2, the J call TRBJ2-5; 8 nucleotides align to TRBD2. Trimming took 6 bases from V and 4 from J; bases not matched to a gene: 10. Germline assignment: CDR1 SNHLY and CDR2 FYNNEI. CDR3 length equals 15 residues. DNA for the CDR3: TGTGCCAGCAGCCTCGGGGGGGACCTTCGAGAGACCCAGTACTTC. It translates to CASSLGGDLRETQYF.

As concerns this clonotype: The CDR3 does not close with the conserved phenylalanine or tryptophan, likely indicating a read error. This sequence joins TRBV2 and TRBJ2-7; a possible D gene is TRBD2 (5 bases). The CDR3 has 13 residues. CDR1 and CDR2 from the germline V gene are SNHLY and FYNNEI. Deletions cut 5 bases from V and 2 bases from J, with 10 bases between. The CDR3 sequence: CASSLRATYEQYI. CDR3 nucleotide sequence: TGTGCCAGCAGTTTGCGGGCGACCTACGAGCAGTACATC.

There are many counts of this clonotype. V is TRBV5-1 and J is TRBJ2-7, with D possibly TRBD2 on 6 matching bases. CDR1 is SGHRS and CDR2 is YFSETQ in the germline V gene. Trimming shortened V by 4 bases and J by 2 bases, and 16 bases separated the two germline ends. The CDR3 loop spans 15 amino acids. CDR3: CASSRKETSTYEQYF. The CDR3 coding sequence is TGCGCCAGCAGCAGAAAAGAGACTAGTACCTACGAGCAGTACTTC.

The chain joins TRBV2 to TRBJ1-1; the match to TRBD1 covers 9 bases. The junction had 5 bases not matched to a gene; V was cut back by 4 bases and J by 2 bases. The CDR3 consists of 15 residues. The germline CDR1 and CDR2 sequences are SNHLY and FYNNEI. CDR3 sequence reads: CASSGNRGPNTEAFF. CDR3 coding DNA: TGTGCCAGCAGTGGTAACAGGGGGCCCAACACTGAAGCTTTCTTT.